This TCR beta chain was captured in a study of shared clonotypes between healthy human individuals. Study context: Samples came from two female and three male donors aged 18 to 49. Study observations and caveats: Sequencing depth was expected to affect clonotype sharing among donors. Naive CD4 clonotype sharing across several donors was around 5%.

Germline CDR1 reads MDHEN; CDR2 reads SYDVKM. The CDR3 has 14 amino acids. V was pared by 5 bases and J by 8 bases, with 9 bases of the junction left unmatched. Generated by immunoSEQ multiplex PCR, the TCRdb table keeps only in-frame clones and is missing some. The sample has approximately 1,500,000 clones; roughly 96% are singletons. For this clone: The antigen remains undetermined.

The specimen sequenced was naive CD4+ T cells sorted from blood. Documented subset: CD45RA+ positively selected. The clonotype was recovered from a man aged 30-40 years in good health. V usage is TRBV28 and J usage is TRBJ2-7; 10 nucleotides align to TRBD2. The CDR3 DNA follows: TGTGCCAGCAGTCCCGGGACTAGCGTTTTTAAGCAGTACTTC. Translated: CASSPGTSVFKQYF.